This record looks at one TCR beta chain sequence and its context. Its specificity is unknown. The method was immunoSEQ multiplex PCR; TCRdb's version includes in-frame clones alone and lacks a portion of them. The table has just over 350,000 clones, roughly 94% seen once; the top ten hold under 5%. The data stem from a study of Ad26.COV2.S vaccination and SARS-CoV-2 variants. Findings and limits, study-wide: Marked by substantial breadth, spike-specific CD8+ and CD4+ T cell responses were reportedly seen after vaccination. Vaccine recipients posted higher spike-specific TCR breadth than their placebo counterparts. Comparability of non-spike TCR breadth was observed across vaccine and placebo recipients. Total T cell responses, in the TCR breadth and depth analyses, may have been underestimated.

This CDR3 is built from 15 residues. Germline values: CDR1 LGHNT, CDR2 FRNRAP. The V end was cut by 0 bases, the J end by 0 bases, with 6 bases between. The source is a human donor who had recovered from COVID-19. The V call is TRBV12-5, the J call TRBJ1-5; D ambiguous. Sequencing was performed on peripheral blood, taken after recovery from COVID-19. The CDR3 region is CASGLVPSSNQPQHF. The CDR3 DNA is TGTGCTAGTGGTTTGGTACCCAGTAGCAATCAGCCCCAGCATTTT.